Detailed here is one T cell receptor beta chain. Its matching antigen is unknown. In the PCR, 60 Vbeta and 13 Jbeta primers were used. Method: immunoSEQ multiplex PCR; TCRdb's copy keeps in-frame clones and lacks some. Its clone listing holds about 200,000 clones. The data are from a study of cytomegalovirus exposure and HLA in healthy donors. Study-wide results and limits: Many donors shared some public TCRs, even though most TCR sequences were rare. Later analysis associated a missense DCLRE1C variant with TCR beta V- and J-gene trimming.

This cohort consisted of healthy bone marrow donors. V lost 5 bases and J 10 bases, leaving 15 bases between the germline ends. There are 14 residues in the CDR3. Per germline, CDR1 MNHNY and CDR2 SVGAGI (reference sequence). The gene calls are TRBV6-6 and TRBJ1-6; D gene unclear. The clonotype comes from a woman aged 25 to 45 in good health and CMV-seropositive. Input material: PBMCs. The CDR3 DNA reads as TGTGCCAGCAGTCCCGGTGGTATCAACTCACCCCTCCACTTT. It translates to CASSPGGINSPLHF.